This is a list of T cell receptor beta chains from one sample in a study of shared clonotypes between healthy human individuals. Profiling relied on immunoSEQ multiplex PCR, and the TCRdb table lists in-frame clones only, not all of them. The data hold about 2 million clones, with 90% to 95% observed a single time. Sequencing was done on a sample of naive CD4+ T cells sorted from blood. These receptors all come from a young man in good health. Both conserved end residues are part of each CDR3. A D gene is named only where the DNA matches it firmly. Some rows mark clone size as missing; the rest say once, few, many or name a class of expanded clone.

v_gene,j_gene,d_gene,abundance,CDR3aa,CDR3nt
TRBV7-2,TRBJ2-2,NA,NA,CASSRRVPGELFF,TGTGCCAGCAGCCGCAGGGTCCCCGGGGAGCTGTTTTTT
TRBV6-5,TRBJ1-1,NA,NA,CASKVRHMNTEAFF,TGTGCCAGCAAAGTAAGGCATATGAACACTGAAGCTTTCTTT
TRBV28,TRBJ1-5,NA,NA,CASRIGNSNQPQHF,TGTGCCAGCAGAATTGGAAACAGCAATCAGCCCCAGCATTTT
TRBV18,TRBJ1-4,NA,NA,CASSPQRPGVNEKLFF,TGTGCCAGCTCACCACAGAGACCAGGGGTGAATGAAAAACTGTTTTTT
TRBV2,TRBJ2-7,TRBD1,NA,CASTQKPTGGSLYF,TGTGCCAGCACCCAGAAGCCGACAGGGGGCAGCCTGTACTTC
TRBV7-9,TRBJ2-1,TRBD1,NA,CASSQGQGAYNEQFF,TGTGCCAGCAGCCAAGGACAGGGGGCCTACAATGAGCAGTTCTTC
TRBV10-3,TRBJ2-1,NA,NA,CAISEGLVWSTFYNEQFF,TGTGCCATCAGTGAGGGGTTGGTGTGGTCTACGTTCTACAATGAGCAGTTCTTC
TRBV5-1,TRBJ2-1,TRBD2,NA,CASSLVAGVSYNEQFF,TGCGCCAGCAGCTTGGTGGCGGGAGTGTCCTACAATGAGCAGTTCTTC
TRBV19,TRBJ1-4,NA,NA,CASSIPEGQPSTTNEKLFF,TGTGCCAGTAGTATTCCAGAAGGACAGCCTAGCACAACTAATGAAAAACTGTTTTTT
TRBV18,TRBJ1-2,NA,once,CASSPPLQNYGYTF,TGTGCCAGCTCACCACCGTTACAGAACTATGGCTACACCTTC
TRBV20-1,TRBJ1-1,NA,once,CSARDYSEAFF,TGCAGTGCTAGAGATTATTCTGAAGCTTTCTTT
TRBV6-5,TRBJ2-7,NA,once,CASSAWTQPYEQYF,TGTGCCAGCAGTGCATGGACCCAACCCTACGAGCAGTACTTC
TRBV7-2,TRBJ2-1,TRBD2,NA,CASSLTSGVYNEQFF,TGTGCCAGCAGCTTAACTAGCGGGGTCTACAATGAGCAGTTCTTC
TRBV11-2,TRBJ1-6,NA,NA,CASSLAARAYNSPLHF,TGTGCCAGCAGCTTAGCCGCCAGGGCGTATAATTCACCCCTCCACTTT
TRBV5-6,TRBJ2-3,TRBD2,NA,CASSLGLAGSTDTQYF,TGTGCCAGCAGCTTGGGACTAGCGGGGAGCACAGATACGCAGTATTTT
TRBV11-2,TRBJ1-2,NA,NA,CASSVDLLYGYTF,TGTGCCAGCAGCGTAGACCTGCTCTATGGCTACACCTTC
TRBV5-4,TRBJ2-1,NA,once,CASSLWGLEEQFF,TGTGCCAGCAGCTTGTGGGGACTGGAAGAGCAGTTCTTC
TRBV5-1,TRBJ1-1,NA,NA,CASSLGHLLNTEAFF,TGCGCCAGCAGCTTGGGCCACCTCCTGAACACTGAAGCTTTCTTT
TRBV11-2,TRBJ2-1,TRBD2,NA,CASSPNAGGVNEQFF,TGTGCCAGCAGCCCGAACGCGGGAGGGGTCAATGAGCAGTTCTTC
TRBV7-2,TRBJ2-3,NA,few,CASGTYLDTQYF,TGTGCCAGTGGAACTTATTTGGATACGCAGTATTTT
TRBV5-1,TRBJ1-1,NA,once,CASSPTGIATEAFF,TGCGCCAGCAGCCCCACCGGGATAGCCACTGAAGCTTTCTTT
TRBV5-1,TRBJ1-2,TRBD1,NA,CASSPGQGYGYTF,TGCGCCAGCAGCCCAGGACAGGGCTATGGCTACACCTTC
TRBV4-1,TRBJ1-2,TRBD1,NA,CASSQQETGNYGYTF,TGCGCCAGCAGCCAACAAGAGACAGGGAACTATGGCTACACCTTC
TRBV19,TRBJ1-6,NA,NA,CASSIRDPYNSPLHF,TGTGCCAGTAGTATCCGGGACCCCTATAATTCACCCCTCCACTTT
TRBV5-1,TRBJ2-5,NA,NA,CASSVEGLETQYF,TGCGCCAGCAGCGTGGAGGGGTTAGAGACCCAGTACTTC
TRBV28,TRBJ1-2,TRBD1,NA,CARIPRAGGSYGYTF,TGTGCCAGAATTCCCCGAGCAGGGGGATCCTATGGCTACACCTTC
TRBV6-1,TRBJ1-1,TRBD1,NA,CAGDRGQATEAFF,TGTGCCGGAGACAGGGGGCAGGCCACTGAAGCTTTCTTT
TRBV7-2,TRBJ2-7,TRBD2,NA,CASSTNSGSSYEQYF,TGTGCCAGCAGCACTAATAGCGGGAGCTCCTACGAGCAGTACTTC
TRBV5-6,TRBJ1-5,NA,NA,CASSLAPVGGDQPQHF,TGTGCCAGCAGCTTGGCCCCAGTCGGGGGCGATCAGCCCCAGCATTTT
TRBV28,TRBJ2-5,NA,NA,CASSLTGQGSETQYF,TGTGCCAGCAGTCTTACAGGGCAGGGGTCGGAGACCCAGTACTTC
TRBV27,TRBJ2-7,TRBD2,NA,CASSLSGRAAYEQYF,TGTGCCAGCAGTTTAAGTGGGAGGGCCGCCTACGAGCAGTACTTC
TRBV18,TRBJ2-3,NA,NA,CASSPLGGTTSPDTQYF,TGTGCCAGCTCACCACTGGGAGGAACGACATCCCCAGATACGCAGTATTTT
TRBV2,TRBJ1-6,NA,NA,CASSEGGNSPLHF,TGTGCCAGCAGTGAAGGAGGGAATTCACCCCTCCACTTT
TRBV29-1,TRBJ2-3,NA,NA,CSVETGAADTQYF,TGCAGCGTTGAGACGGGAGCGGCAGATACGCAGTATTTT
TRBV5-1,TRBJ2-6,NA,NA,CASSLFPSGANVLTF,TGCGCCAGCAGTCTATTCCCCTCTGGGGCCAACGTCCTGACTTTC
TRBV4-1,TRBJ2-1,TRBD1,NA,CASSQGWTGVREQFF,TGCGCCAGCAGCCAAGGGTGGACAGGGGTTCGGGAGCAGTTCTTC
TRBV2,TRBJ1-1,NA,NA,CASSERQRGNTEAFF,TGTGCCAGCAGTGAAAGGCAACGAGGGAACACTGAAGCTTTCTTT
TRBV25-1,TRBJ1-6,NA,NA,CASTLIPISADYNSPLHF,TGTGCCAGCACCCTAATTCCCATTTCGGCAGACTATAATTCACCCCTCCACTTT
TRBV18,TRBJ2-3,TRBD2,NA,CASSPSPKREGLNTQYF,TGTGCCAGCTCACCAAGTCCGAAGCGGGAGGGCCTGAATACGCAGTATTTT
TRBV14,TRBJ2-6,NA,NA,CASSQTGRFSGANVLTF,TGTGCCAGCAGCCAAACGGGACGGTTCTCTGGGGCCAACGTCCTGACTTTC
TRBV6-1,TRBJ2-7,NA,NA,CASSVKFRGDEQYF,TGTGCCAGCAGTGTTAAGTTTAGGGGGGACGAGCAGTACTTC
TRBV7-6,TRBJ2-5,NA,NA,CASSLGPPGRERETQYF,TGTGCCAGCAGCTTAGGGCCACCGGGCAGGGAAAGGGAGACCCAGTACTTC
TRBV5-1,TRBJ1-1,NA,once,CASSPDLLYDTEAFF,TGCGCCAGCAGCCCCGATTTGTTATATGACACTGAAGCTTTCTTT
TRBV6-4,TRBJ2-5,NA,NA,CASRRNRQETQYF,TGTGCCAGCAGAAGGAACAGGCAAGAGACCCAGTACTTC